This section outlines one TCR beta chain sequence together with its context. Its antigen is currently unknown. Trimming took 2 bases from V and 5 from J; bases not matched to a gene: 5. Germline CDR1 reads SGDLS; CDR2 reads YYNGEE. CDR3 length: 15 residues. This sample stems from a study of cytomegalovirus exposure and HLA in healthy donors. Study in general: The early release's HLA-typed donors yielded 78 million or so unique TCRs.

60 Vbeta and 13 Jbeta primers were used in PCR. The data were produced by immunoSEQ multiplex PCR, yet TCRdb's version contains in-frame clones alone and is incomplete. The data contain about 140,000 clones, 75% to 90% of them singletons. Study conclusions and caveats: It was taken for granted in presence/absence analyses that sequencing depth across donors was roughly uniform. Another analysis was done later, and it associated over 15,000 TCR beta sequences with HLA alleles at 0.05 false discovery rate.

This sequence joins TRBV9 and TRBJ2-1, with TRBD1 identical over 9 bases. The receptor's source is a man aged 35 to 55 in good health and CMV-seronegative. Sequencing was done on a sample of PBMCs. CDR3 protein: CASSVGQGQNNEQFF. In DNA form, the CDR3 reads TGTGCCAGCAGCGTGGGACAGGGACAGAACAATGAGCAGTTCTTC.